This T cell receptor (beta chain) was observed in a study of Graves' ophthalmopathy and Graves' hyperthyroidism. This CDR3 is built from 15 residues. V trimming: 5 bases; J trimming: 5 bases; junction bases outside the gene matches: 9. Overall study results and limits: Prediction of ophthalmopathy progression reached approximately 64% sensitivity and 72% to 75% specificity.

This clonotype was detected many times. The antigen is unknown. Amplified material comprised TCR beta CDR3 regions derived from RNA transcripts. In the first round, RT-PCR was carried out with HTBI primers, and a multiplex PCR formed the second round. TCRdb analysed the multiplex PCR reads with MiXCR anew, one entry per CDR3 protein. This repertoire shows over 500,000 distinct CDR3 sequences, 22% found once; its top ten account for approximately 7%. A follow-up of 18 months without ophthalmopathy meant that hyperthyroidism was stable. Patients newly diagnosed with hyperthyroidism, under 2 months' duration, were aged 18 to 65, the study reports. The PBMC fraction was derived from roughly 10 ml of fresh peripheral blood.

V gene TRBV12-3 or TRBV12-4 combines with J gene TRBJ1-5; 7 bases line up with TRBD1. This sequence originates from a woman aged 18-30 years with stable Graves' hyperthyroidism. Some clones in this sample may be carry-over from other donors' samples. The sequencing sample was made of peripheral blood. The chain's CDR3 is CASSPETGLDQPQHF. In DNA form, the CDR3 reads TGTGCCAGCAGTCCCGAGACAGGGTTGGATCAGCCCCAGCATTTT.